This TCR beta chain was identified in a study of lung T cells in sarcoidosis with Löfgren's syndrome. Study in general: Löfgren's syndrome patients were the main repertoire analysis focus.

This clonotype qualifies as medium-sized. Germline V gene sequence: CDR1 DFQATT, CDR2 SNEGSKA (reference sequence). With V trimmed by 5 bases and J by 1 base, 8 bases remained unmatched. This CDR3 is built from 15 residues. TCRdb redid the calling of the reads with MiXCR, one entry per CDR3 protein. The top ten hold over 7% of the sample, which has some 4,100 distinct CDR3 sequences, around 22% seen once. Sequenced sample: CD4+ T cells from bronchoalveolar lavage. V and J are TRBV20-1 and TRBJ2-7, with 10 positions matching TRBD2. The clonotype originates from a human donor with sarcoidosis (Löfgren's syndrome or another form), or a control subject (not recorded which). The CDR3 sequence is CSAAGGTSASYEQYF. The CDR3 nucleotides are TGCAGTGCTGCCGGTGGGACTAGCGCTTCCTACGAGCAGTACTTC.